This is a list of T cell receptor beta chains from one sample in a study of T cell responses to AZD1222 COVID-19 vaccine. TCRdb keeps only in-frame clones here, not all; method: immunoSEQ multiplex PCR. This table has roughly 120,000 clones, 91% appearing once. The starting material was peripheral blood, obtained on day 0 of AZD1222 vaccination. These receptors originate from an adult in good health. The CDR3 runs from the conserved cysteine through the conserved F or W. The order of the fields is J gene, V gene, CDR3 length, clone size, D gene, CDR3 DNA, CDR3 protein. The D gene is left open where the match is weak. Size tells how often a clone was seen (once, few, many) or the class of an expanded clone, and some rows leave it out.

>TRBJ1-1|TRBV9|12|once|-
TGTGCCAGCAGCGTAGGAGGGGCTGAAGCTTTCTTT
CASSVGGAEAFF
>TRBJ2-7|TRBV29-1|14|-|TRBD2
TGCAGCGTTACACCGGGACTAGGGGGGTACGAGCAGTACTTC
CSVTPGLGGYEQYF
>TRBJ1-1|TRBV19|12|few|TRBD1
TGTGCCAGTAAACAGGGGGGCACTGAAGCTTTCTTT
CASKQGGTEAFF
>TRBJ2-6|TRBV5-4|17|-|-
TGTGCCAGCAGCTTGGGCACAGGGCCTTCTGGGGCCAACGTCCTGACTTTC
CASSLGTGPSGANVLTF
>TRBJ2-3|TRBV5-5|16|-|TRBD2
TGTGCCAGCAGCTTGGAGTCTAGCGGGAGCCTACATACGCAGTATTTT
CASSLESSGSLHTQYF
>TRBJ2-7|TRBV7-2|14|-|-
TGTGCCAGCAGCTTAGGCCCGGGCCCCTACGAGCAGTACTTC
CASSLGPGPYEQYF
>TRBJ1-2|TRBV14|13|-|-
TGTGCCAGCAGCCCCGGGACAAGCCATGGCTACACCTTC
CASSPGTSHGYTF
>TRBJ1-1|TRBV7-9|15|-|-
TGTGCCAGCAGCATGACAGGAGGGGCGAACACTGAAGCTTTCTTT
CASSMTGGANTEAFF
>TRBJ2-5|TRBV21-1|16|-|-
TGTGCCAGCAGCCCCCGGTGGCAGGGCTCTGGAGAGACCCAGTACTTC
CASSPRWQGSGETQYF
>TRBJ1-1|TRBV2|14|-|-
TGTGCCAGCGGGGACGGGGGAAGTGACACTGAAGCTTTCTTT
CASGDGGSDTEAFF
>TRBJ1-1|TRBV12-3/TRBV12-4|11|once|-
TGTGCCAGCAGCCCCCGGTACGAAGCTTTCTTT
CASSPRYEAFF
>TRBJ1-2|TRBV5-1|17|once|TRBD1
TGCGCCAGCAGCCCACTTAGTGGGACAGGGGTTGGCTATGGCTACACCTTC
CASSPLSGTGVGYGYTF
>TRBJ1-4|TRBV6-5|13|-|TRBD1
TGTGCCAGCAGAAGGACAGGGAATGAAAAACTGTTTTTT
CASRRTGNEKLFF
>TRBJ2-7|TRBV7-6|14|-|TRBD2
TGTGCCAGCAGCCCGGGACTAGCGGGTCACGAGCAGTACTTC
CASSPGLAGHEQYF
>TRBJ2-1|TRBV7-2|16|-|TRBD2
TGTGCCAGCAGCTTGAGCGGGAGGCCCTATTACAATGAGCAGTTCTTC
CASSLSGRPYYNEQFF
>TRBJ1-3|TRBV29-1|13|-|-
TGCAGCGTTGTATCACCCCCTGGAAACACCATATATTTT
CSVVSPPGNTIYF
>TRBJ1-1|TRBV27|14|-|-
TGTGCCAGCAGCCCGGGTTTCGGGAACACTGAAGCTTTCTTT
CASSPGFGNTEAFF
>TRBJ2-3|TRBV25-1|14|-|TRBD1
TGTGCCAGCAGAGGACAGGGACTCACAGATACGCAGTATTTT
CASRGQGLTDTQYF
>TRBJ1-3|TRBV5-4|16|-|TRBD1
TGTGCCAGCAGCTTGAAAGGGGGCGGTGGTGGAAACACCATATATTTT
CASSLKGGGGGNTIYF
>TRBJ2-7|TRBV5-1|14|-|TRBD1
TGCGCCAGCAGCTTGTGGACAGGGGCCTACGAGCAGTACTTC
CASSLWTGAYEQYF
>TRBJ2-5|TRBV19|14|-|-
TGTGCCAGTAGTCCGGTTTCTAGCGAAGAGACCCAGTACTTC
CASSPVSSEETQYF
>TRBJ1-2|TRBV2|12|-|-
TGTGCCAGCAATGAAGCGTTCGGGGGCTACACCTTC
CASNEAFGGYTF
>TRBJ1-1|TRBV4-2|15|-|-
TGTGCCAGCAGCCTAGCCGAAGGGGGGGGGACTGAAGCTTTCTTT
CASSLAEGGGTEAFF
>TRBJ1-4|TRBV19|14|once|-
TGTGCCAGTAGTATCTCCCCGGGAAGTGAAAAACTGTTTTTT
CASSISPGSEKLFF
>TRBJ2-5|TRBV2|12|-|-
TGTGCCAGCAGCATCGAAGGGGAGACCCAGTACTTC
CASSIEGETQYF
>TRBJ2-7|TRBV6-6|12|-|TRBD2
TGTGCCAGCAGTCCTAGCGGCTACGAGCAGTACTTC
CASSPSGYEQYF
>TRBJ1-1|TRBV9|14|-|-
TGTGCCAGCAAAAGGTGGGATTATGACACTGAAGCTTTCTTT
CASKRWDYDTEAFF
>TRBJ1-1|TRBV14|15|-|TRBD1
TGTGCCAGCAGCCAAGTAACAGGGGGGGTTACTGAAGCTTTCTTT
CASSQVTGGVTEAFF
>TRBJ1-1|TRBV6-2/TRBV6-3|17|-|TRBD1
TGTGCCAGCAGTTGGAGGGTGACAGGGATAAAGAACACTGAAGCTTTCTTT
CASSWRVTGIKNTEAFF
>TRBJ1-5|TRBV6-5|13|-|-
TGTGCCAGCATAGCAGAGCCAGATCAGCCCCAGCATTTT
CASIAEPDQPQHF
>TRBJ2-2|TRBV2|16|-|-
TGTGCCAGCAGTGAAATGAAGGGGTGGGACACCGGGGAGCTGTTTTTT
CASSEMKGWDTGELFF
>TRBJ1-2|TRBV7-2|17|-|TRBD1
TGTGCCAGCAGCTTGCAGGTGGGGGGACAGGGGAACTATGGCTACACCTTC
CASSLQVGGQGNYGYTF
>TRBJ2-3|TRBV5-8|15|-|-
TGTGCCAGCAGCTCAGGACAAACTAGCACAGATACGCAGTATTTT
CASSSGQTSTDTQYF
>TRBJ1-2|TRBV9|13|-|TRBD1
TGTGCCAGCAGCGGCCCAGGGGGCTATGGCTACACCTTC
CASSGPGGYGYTF
>TRBJ2-3|TRBV5-1|14|once|-
TGCGCCAGCCTTCGAGGGGGAAGCACAGATACGCAGTATTTT
CASLRGGSTDTQYF
>TRBJ2-5|TRBV2|15|-|-
TGTGCCAGCAGTGGAAGGACCGCCCCGGGAGAGACCCAGTACTTC
CASSGRTAPGETQYF
>TRBJ2-1|TRBV7-2|13|many|-
TGTGCCAGCAGCTCCCTCCCCTACAATGAGCAGTTCTTC
CASSSLPYNEQFF
>TRBJ1-1|TRBV5-1|15|-|TRBD1
TGCGCCAGCAGCTTGGATCCAGGGGGGAACACTGAAGCTTTCTTT
CASSLDPGGNTEAFF
>TRBJ1-1|TRBV19|15|-|-
TGTGCCAGTAGTCCCAGAGGAGGGCGTCCCACTGAAGCTTTCTTT
CASSPRGGRPTEAFF
>TRBJ1-6|TRBV5-4|16|-|-
TGTGCCAGCAGCTTGGCGACAGAACCCTATAATTCACCCCTCCACTTT
CASSLATEPYNSPLHF
>TRBJ1-2|TRBV5-4|15|once|TRBD1
TGTGCCAGCAGCCCCACCGGGACAGGGGGCTATGGCTACACCTTC
CASSPTGTGGYGYTF
>TRBJ2-7|TRBV14|13|-|-
TGTGCCAGCAGCCCTTTAGTGGACTACGAGCAGTACTTC
CASSPLVDYEQYF
>TRBJ2-3|TRBV27|15|once|-
TGTGCCAGCAGTCAGAGGGACCGGGGCACAGATACGCAGTATTTT
CASSQRDRGTDTQYF
>TRBJ2-7|TRBV28|15|-|TRBD2
TGTGCCAGCACCCCGGGGGGGCCCTCATCCTACGAGCAGTACTTC
CASTPGGPSSYEQYF
>TRBJ2-3|TRBV6-5|12|-|-
TGTGCCAGCACGGCGGCAGGGGATTCGCAGTATTTT
CASTAAGDSQYF
>TRBJ1-2|TRBV6-5|14|-|TRBD1
TGTGCCAGCAGTTCACAGGGGCGTAACTATGGCTACACCTTC
CASSSQGRNYGYTF
>TRBJ1-6|TRBV4-3|15|-|-
TGCGCCAGCAGCCGTAACGCGGGTGATAATTCACCCCTCCACTTT
CASSRNAGDNSPLHF
>TRBJ1-3|TRBV14|11|-|-
TGTGCCAGCAGCCTTGGAAACACCATATATTTT
CASSLGNTIYF
>TRBJ1-1|TRBV19|16|-|-
TGTGCCAGTAGTATTCCTGGGTCCCTCATGAACACTGAAGCTTTCTTT
CASSIPGSLMNTEAFF